What follows are 7 T cell receptor delta chains derived from one specimen sequenced in a study of gamma-delta chains in newborns, infants, children. TCRdb applied CATT to the reads for clone calling. The data hold roughly 3,500 delta-chain clones, with approximately 2% observed a single time. Sequenced material: blood. Receptors were obtained from a child who was a newborn, infant or young child, either healthy, febrile or measles-vaccinated (not recorded which).

For the J gene the call is TRDJ2; the V gene lacks a call; the table's D call, TRDD3, was not checked against the DNA. The CDR3 is 26 residues long. The CDR3 sequence is CALGGTPAPFRTGGYADLSLTAQLFF. The CDR3 bases are TGTGCTCTTGGGGGAACCCCGGCGCCGTTTAGAACTGGGGGATACGCGGATCTATCCTTGACAGCACAACTCTTCTTT.

This clone was observed a handful of times. The rearrangement uses TRDV2 and TRDJ3, with 11 bases matching TRDD3. The CDR3 extends over 19 amino acids. CDR1 is GEAIGNYY, CDR2 EKD, per germline. Germline trimming cut 1 base from V and 0 bases from J; bases unmatched to any gene: 4. The CDR3 is CACDTLGDNSSWDTRQMFF. CDR3 in DNA: TGTGCCTGTGACACACTGGGGGATAATAGCTCCTGGGACACCCGACAGATGTTTTTC.

As to this clone: A read error may be the cause here, since a much bigger clone is one base away. The CDR3 reads CACDTPDSTWDTRRMFF. CDR3 bases: TGTGCCTGTGACACGCCCGATAGTACCTGGGACACCCGACGGATGTTTTTC. The rearrangement uses TRDV2 and TRDJ3; D could derive from TRDD1 or TRDD3 (5 bases each). From germline, CDR1 is GEAIGNYY and CDR2 EKD. This CDR3 region has 17 residues.

This clone is medium-sized by share. CDR3 DNA: TGTGCCTGTGACACCGTACTGGGGGATATTTGGGACACCCGACAGATGTTTTTC. This codes for CACDTVLGDIWDTRQMFF. The rearrangement links TRDV2 to TRDJ3; 11 nucleotides align to TRDD3. This CDR3 is 18 amino acids long. Germline V CDR1 and CDR2: GEAIGNYY, EKD. J was trimmed by 4 bases and V by 0 bases; bases with no gene match: 4.

Comment on this clone: A much larger clone differs by one base, so this may be a read error. Other DNA sequences within the sample encode an identical CDR3. The chain carries TRDV1 and TRDJ1; D might be TRDD3 (5 bases). The germline CDR1 and CDR2 sequences are TSWWSYY and QGS. The CDR3 length is 16 residues. CDR3 loop: CALGELCKDFTDKLIF. As DNA, the CDR3 is TGTGCCCTTGGGGAACTTTGTAAGGACTTCACCGATAAACTCATCTTT.

The J gene is TRDJ3, the V gene TRDV2; possible D gene TRDD3, 5 bases. There are 19 residues in the CDR3. From germline, CDR1 is GEAIGNYY and CDR2 EKD. With 0 bases removed from V and 0 bases from J, the gap between germline ends came to 14 bases. As DNA, the CDR3 is TGTGCCTGTGACACCGTCGGGATCCTGAGCTCCTGGGACACCCGACAGATGTTTTTC. Its protein product is CACDTVGILSSWDTRQMFF.

This clone was found a few times. CDR3 region: CACDPRLLGVSSWDTRQMFF. The CDR3 DNA reads TGTGCCTGTGACCCCCGACTACTGGGGGTCAGCTCCTGGGACACCCGACAGATGTTTTTC. The rearrangement uses TRDV2 and TRDJ3, with 8 bases identical to TRDD3. Germline V CDR1 and CDR2: GEAIGNYY, EKD. This CDR3 is built from 20 residues. With V trimmed by 3 bases and J by 0 bases, 12 bases remained unmatched.